Shown below are 7 T cell receptor beta chains from a single sample sequenced in a study of OX40 agonist ivuxolimab in advanced cancers. Assay used: immunoSEQ multiplex PCR; TCRdb lists only in-frame clones, some missing. Seen here are tens of thousands of clones, approximately 89% observed once, and the top ten hold roughly 12%. The sample in question was CD4+ or CD8+ T cells sorted from blood, obtained in a trial of the OX40 agonist ivuxolimab. The receptor set was obtained from an adult with an advanced solid tumor such as melanoma, head and neck, liver or kidney cancer.

The chain carries TRBV6-5 and TRBJ2-5; no reliable D call. Per the germline V gene, CDR1 is MNHEY and CDR2 is SVGAGI. CDR3 size: 13 residues. Trimming removed 2 bases at V and 5 bases at J, with 9 bases between. The CDR3 loop is CASSYDPIETQYF. The CDR3 DNA sequence: TGTGCCAGCAGTTACGACCCCATTGAGACCCAGTACTTC.

The V call is TRBV4-1, the J call TRBJ2-1, with D perhaps given as TRBD1 or TRBD2 (6 bases each). CDR3 length: 12 amino acids. The V and J ends lost 4 bases and 7 bases respectively, with 8 bases between them. Germline-derived CDR1 and CDR2 are MGHRA and YSYEKL. The chain's CDR3 is CASSRGGNEQFF. CDR3 bases: TGCGCCAGCAGCCGAGGGGGGAATGAGCAGTTCTTC.

V is TRBV5-1 and J is TRBJ1-1; D uncertain. Germline V gene data show CDR1 as SGHRS and CDR2 as YFSETQ. The CDR3 has 14 amino acids. Trimming shortened V by 4 bases and J by 3 bases, and 13 bases separated the two germline ends. The chain's CDR3 is CASSPNGAYTEAFF. CDR3 nucleotides: TGCGCCAGCAGCCCAAATGGTGCGTACACTGAAGCTTTCTTT.

The gene calls are TRBV10-1 and TRBJ2-3; D ambiguous. The CDR3 extends over 14 amino acids. In germline, CDR1 is WNHNN, CDR2 SYGVQD (reference sequence). V was cut by 2 bases and J by 2 bases, with 8 bases left in between. The DNA of the CDR3 is TGCGCCAGCAGTGAGGGCAGCCCCACAGATACGCAGTATTTT. It specifies CASSEGSPTDTQYF.

V is TRBV4-2 and J is TRBJ1-2, with TRBD1 as a possible D gene (5 bases). This CDR3 has 14 residues. V lost 0 bases, J lost 7 bases, and 12 bases lay in between. Germline loops: CDR1 LGHNA, CDR2 YNFKEQ. This CDR3 reads CASSQDPGSGGYTF. The CDR3 nucleotides are TGTGCCAGCAGCCAAGATCCAGGGTCCGGTGGCTACACCTTC.

A note on this clone: This same CDR3 is encoded by further DNA sequences in the sample. The chain carries TRBV7-2 and TRBJ1-5, with unresolved D. V shed 1 base and J shed 6 bases, with 7 bases lying between them. The CDR3 consists of 13 residues. Germline assignment: CDR1 SGHTA and CDR2 FQGNSA. The CDR3 loop is CASSLDVGQPQHF. In DNA form, the CDR3 reads TGTGCCAGCAGCTTAGACGTTGGTCAGCCCCAGCATTTT.

This chain links TRBV4-1 with TRBJ2-7; TRBD1 is a possible D gene (6 bases). This CDR3 contains 15 residues. Deletions cut 1 base from V and 1 base from J, with 11 bases between. Germline V lookup: CDR1 MGHRA, CDR2 YSYEKL. The DNA for the CDR3 is TGCGCCAGCAGCCAAGCTACAGGGACGTCCTACGAGCAGTACTTC. It specifies CASSQATGTSYEQYF.